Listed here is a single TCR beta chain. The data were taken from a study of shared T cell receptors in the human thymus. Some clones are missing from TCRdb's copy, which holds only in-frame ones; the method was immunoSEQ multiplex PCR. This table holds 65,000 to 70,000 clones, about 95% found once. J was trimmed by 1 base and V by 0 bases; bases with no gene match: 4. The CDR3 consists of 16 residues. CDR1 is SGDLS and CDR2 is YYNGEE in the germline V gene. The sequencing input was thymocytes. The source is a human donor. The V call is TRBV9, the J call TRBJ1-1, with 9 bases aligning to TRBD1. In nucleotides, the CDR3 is TGTGCCAGCAGCGTAGTTCGGACAGGGGAGAACACTGAAGCTTTCTTT. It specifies CASSVVRTGENTEAFF.